This T cell receptor beta chain was sequenced in a study of regulatory T cells in long-lasting Graves disease. Germline loops: CDR1 MNHEY, CDR2 SMNVEV (reference sequence). The CDR3 spans 17 residues. The V gene end was trimmed by 0 bases and the J gene end by 1 base; junction bases not matched to a gene: 6. In its sample, this clonotype was seen many times. The target antigen is unknown. Building the TCR beta libraries relied on iRepertoire HTBI primers, and CDR3 regions underwent Arm-PCR. TCRdb re-analysed the multiplex PCR reads in MiXCR, keeping a single row per CDR3 protein. The sample contains fewer than 350,000 distinct CDR3 sequences, approximately 20% of which appear only once. Noted time point: newly diagnosed GD, antithyroid drugs for less than 3 months. Generation of the TCR library employed RNA extracted from PBMCs. The authors drew 8.5 to 9 milliliters of peripheral blood into EDTA tubes.

Study-wide points: Among the persistent patients, 2,500 to 3,000 public clonotypes were shared, more than the approximately 970 shared among new patients.

This clonotype originated in a female donor with Graves disease. This chain joins TRBV27 and TRBJ2-1, with 7 bases lining up with TRBD2. The sample in question was peripheral blood mononuclear cells (PBMCs), obtained at new diagnosis, from a patient treated with antithyroid drugs. The CDR3 sequence is CASSLSWGGTSYNEQFF. In nucleotides, the CDR3 is TGTGCCAGCAGTTTATCGTGGGGGGGGACTTCCTACAATGAGCAGTTCTTC.